Listed below are T cell receptor beta chains from one sample, sequenced in a study of blood T cell repertoires in COVID-19. Assay used: immunoSEQ multiplex PCR; TCRdb lists only in-frame clones, some missing. In the table there are tens of thousands of clones, around 80% of which are singletons. The sequenced sample consisted of peripheral blood. The receptors originated from a woman at least 80 years old with acute or convalescent COVID-19. Each CDR3 is given with its conserved first and last residue. A D gene is named only where the DNA matches it firmly. Some rows mark clone size as missing; the rest say once, few, many or name a class of expanded clone.

j_gene	v_gene	abundance	d_gene	CDR3nt	CDR3aa
TRBJ1-2	TRBV6-1	.	.	TGTGCCAGCAGTGATGAGTTCGCGGGGAAAGGAGGCTACACCTTC	CASSDEFAGKGGYTF
TRBJ2-5	TRBV11-2	.	.	TGTGCCAGCAGCCTCGACGTGCTCGGGGAGACCCAGTACTTC	CASSLDVLGETQYF
TRBJ1-2	TRBV7-3	.	.	TGTGCCAGCAGCTTGACAAGCTATGGCTACACCTTC	CASSLTSYGYTF
TRBJ1-2	TRBV5-1	many	.	TGCGCCAGCAGCTTGGTCGGGCAGGGAAAGAGGTACACCTTC	CASSLVGQGKRYTF
TRBJ2-5	TRBV7-9	.	TRBD2	TGTGCCAGCGGCGGGCCAGATAGCGGGCCAGAAGAGACCCAGTACTTC	CASGGPDSGPEETQYF
TRBJ2-3	TRBV10-3	.	TRBD2	TGTGCCATCAGCCAGCTAGCGGGGCTGGGGTCCAGCACAGATACGCAGTATTTT	CAISQLAGLGSSTDTQYF
TRBJ2-7	TRBV7-2	.	TRBD1	TGTGCCAGCCGTAGACAGGGATTTACTTCCGAGCAGTACTTC	CASRRQGFTSEQYF
TRBJ2-7	TRBV25-1	.	TRBD1	TGTGCCAGCAGAGGGGACAGGGGAGCCTACGAGCAGTACTTC	CASRGDRGAYEQYF
TRBJ2-1	TRBV10-3	.	TRBD2	TGTGCCGTCCTATTAGCGGGATTGGGTAGTAACAATGAGCAGTTCTTC	CAVLLAGLGSNNEQFF
TRBJ2-5	TRBV19	.	TRBD2	TGTGCCAGTAGCCAGATACCTAGCGGACAAGAGACCCAGTACTTC	CASSQIPSGQETQYF
TRBJ1-4	TRBV7-2	.	.	TGTGCCAGCAGCCCGAGGCCTAATGAAAAACTGTTTTTT	CASSPRPNEKLFF
TRBJ2-6	TRBV28	.	TRBD2	TGTGCCAGCATCCGTGGGAGGGCCCCTGGGGCCAACGTCCTGACTTTC	CASIRGRAPGANVLTF
TRBJ2-2	TRBV9	.	TRBD1	TGTGCCAGCAGCGTAGGACAGGGGGCGACCGGGGAGCTGTTTTTT	CASSVGQGATGELFF
TRBJ2-1	TRBV5-1	.	.	TGCGCCAGCAGCTCCCCTCTAGTAAATGAGCAGTTCTTC	CASSSPLVNEQFF
TRBJ1-5	TRBV3-1/TRBV3-2	.	TRBD1	TGTGCCAGCAGCCAAGTACAGGGGCTTAATCAGCCCCAGCATTTT	CASSQVQGLNQPQHF
TRBJ2-3	TRBV24-1	.	.	TGTGCCACCAGTGATGGCAGCACAGATACGCAGTATTTT	CATSDGSTDTQYF
TRBJ1-4	TRBV9	.	.	TGTGCCAGCAGCGAAAACTATAATGAAAAACTGTTTTTT	CASSENYNEKLFF
TRBJ2-7	TRBV11-2	.	.	TGTGCCAGCAGCACCCGTGACACCTCCTACGAGCAGTACTTC	CASSTRDTSYEQYF
TRBJ2-5	TRBV18	.	TRBD1	TGTGCCAGCTCACCCCCGGTAGGACAGGGGCTGGGGGACCAAGAGACCCAGTACTTC	CASSPPVGQGLGDQETQYF
TRBJ1-5	TRBV7-2	.	.	TGTGCCAGCAGCTTAGGAAGCGGGCTGGGGGGTCAGCCCCAGCATTTT	CASSLGSGLGGQPQHF
TRBJ2-7	TRBV5-8	.	TRBD1	TGTGCCAGCAGCTTGGAGGCCGGGACAGGGGGCGAGCAGTACTTC	CASSLEAGTGGEQYF
TRBJ2-7	TRBV19	few	TRBD1	TGTGCCAGTAGTATAGCTCACAGGGGGCTTGCGGCGCAGACCCGGTACTTC	CASSIAHRGLAAQTRYF
TRBJ1-1	TRBV28	few	TRBD1	TGTGCCAGCAGTTTACTCGGGACAGGCCGTTTCACTGAAGCTTTCTTT	CASSLLGTGRFTEAFF